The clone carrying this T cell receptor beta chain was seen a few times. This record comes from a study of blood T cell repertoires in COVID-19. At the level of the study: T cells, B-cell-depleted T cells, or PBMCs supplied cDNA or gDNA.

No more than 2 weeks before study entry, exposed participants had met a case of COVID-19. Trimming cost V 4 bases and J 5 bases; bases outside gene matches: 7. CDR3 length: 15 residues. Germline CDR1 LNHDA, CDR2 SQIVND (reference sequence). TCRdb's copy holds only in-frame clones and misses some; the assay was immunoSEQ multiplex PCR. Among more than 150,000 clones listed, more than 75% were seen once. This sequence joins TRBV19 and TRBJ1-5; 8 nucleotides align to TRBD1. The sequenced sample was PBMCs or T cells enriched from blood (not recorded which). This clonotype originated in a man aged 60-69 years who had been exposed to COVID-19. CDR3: CASSNPRTGYQPQHF. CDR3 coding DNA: TGTGCCAGTAGTAACCCCAGGACAGGGTATCAGCCCCAGCATTTT.